This TCR beta chain was observed in a study of OX40 agonist ivuxolimab in advanced cancers. For the study at large: Ivuxolimab, which patients received intravenously every 2 weeks, was dosed at 0.01 to 10 mg/kg. In three patients, partial responses were observed, one with hepatocellular carcinoma and two with cutaneous melanoma.

TCRdb keeps only in-frame clones here, not all; method: immunoSEQ multiplex PCR. Of some 30,000 clones listed, about 74% are singletons. Trimming pared 1 base from V and 4 bases from J, leaving 7 bases between. The CDR3 is made up of 13 amino acids. Germline V gene lookup returns CDR1 SGHVS and CDR2 FQNEAQ. Findings of the study overall: At 0.1 to 3.0 mg/kg, clonal expansion of CD4+ and CD8+ blood T cells had occurred by week 6.

As for this clone: Its target is unknown.

The source material was CD4+ or CD8+ T cells sorted from blood, sampled in a trial of the OX40 agonist ivuxolimab. The sequence was obtained from an adult with an advanced solid tumor such as melanoma, head and neck, liver or kidney cancer. This chain joins TRBV7-8 and TRBJ2-5, with a weak D call TRBD2 (5 bases). CDR3 nucleotide sequence: TGTGCCAGCAGCTTAGGGGGAGTAGAGACCCAGTACTTC. Its translation is CASSLGGVETQYF.